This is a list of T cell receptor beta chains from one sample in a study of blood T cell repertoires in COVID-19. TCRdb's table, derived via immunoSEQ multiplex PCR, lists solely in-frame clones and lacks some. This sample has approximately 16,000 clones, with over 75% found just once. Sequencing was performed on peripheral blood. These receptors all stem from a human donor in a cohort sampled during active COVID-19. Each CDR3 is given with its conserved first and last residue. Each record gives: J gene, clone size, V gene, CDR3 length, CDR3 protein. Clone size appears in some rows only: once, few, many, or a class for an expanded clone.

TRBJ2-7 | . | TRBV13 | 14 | CASSPGQGSYEQYF
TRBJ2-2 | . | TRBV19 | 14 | CASLPGQGYGELFF
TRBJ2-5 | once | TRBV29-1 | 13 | CSGALARQETQYF
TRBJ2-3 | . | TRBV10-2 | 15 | CASSEVGRSRDTQYF
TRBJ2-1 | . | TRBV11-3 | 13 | CASSAGLALEQFF
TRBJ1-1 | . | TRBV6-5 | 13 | CASSYGGTTEAFF
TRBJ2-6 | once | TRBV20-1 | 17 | CSASPGTSGAGANVLTF
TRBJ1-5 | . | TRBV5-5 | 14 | CASSTERAGQPQHF
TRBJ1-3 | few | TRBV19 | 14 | CASSIQGLGNTIYF
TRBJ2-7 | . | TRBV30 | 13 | CAYNPGGVGEQYF
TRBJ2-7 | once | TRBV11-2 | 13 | CASSLGQSYEQYF
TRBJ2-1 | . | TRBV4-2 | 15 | CASSQDGRERNEQFF
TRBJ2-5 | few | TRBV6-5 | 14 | CASSYSDGGETQYF
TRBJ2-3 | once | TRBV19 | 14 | CASSAGTGTDTQYF
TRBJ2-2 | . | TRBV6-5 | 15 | CASRADREVTGELFF
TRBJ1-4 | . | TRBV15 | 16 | CATSWDRDILLEKLFF
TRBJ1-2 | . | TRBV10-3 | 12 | CAIRQGSYGYTF